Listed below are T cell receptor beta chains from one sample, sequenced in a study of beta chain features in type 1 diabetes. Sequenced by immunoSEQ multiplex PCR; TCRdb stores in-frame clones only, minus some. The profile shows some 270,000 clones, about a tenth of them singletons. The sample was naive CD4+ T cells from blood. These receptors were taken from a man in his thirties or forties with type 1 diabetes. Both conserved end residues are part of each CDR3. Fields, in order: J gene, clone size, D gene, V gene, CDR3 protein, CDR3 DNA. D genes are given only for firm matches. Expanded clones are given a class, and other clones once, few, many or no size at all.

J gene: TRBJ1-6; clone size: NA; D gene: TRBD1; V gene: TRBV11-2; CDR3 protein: CASSETGQHNSPLHF; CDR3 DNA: TGTGCCAGCAGCGAAACGGGACAGCATAATTCACCCCTCCACTTT
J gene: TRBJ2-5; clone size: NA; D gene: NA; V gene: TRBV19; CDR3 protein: CATQGYGFQETQYF; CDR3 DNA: TGTGCCACCCAGGGGTACGGATTCCAAGAGACCCAGTACTTC
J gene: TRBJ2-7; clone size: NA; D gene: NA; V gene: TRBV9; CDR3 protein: CASSVDLAVYEQYF; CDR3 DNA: TGTGCCAGCAGCGTAGATCTGGCGGTCTACGAGCAGTACTTC
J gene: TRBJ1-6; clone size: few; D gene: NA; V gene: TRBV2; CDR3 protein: CASSELTGDSPLHF; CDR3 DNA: TGTGCCAGCAGCGAACTTACAGGAGATTCACCCCTCCACTTT
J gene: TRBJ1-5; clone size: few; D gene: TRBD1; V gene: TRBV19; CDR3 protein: CASSIQTGWGQPQHF; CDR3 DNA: TGTGCCAGTAGTATACAGACAGGGTGGGGGCAGCCCCAGCATTTT
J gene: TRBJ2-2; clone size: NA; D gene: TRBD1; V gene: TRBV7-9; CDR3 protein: CASSWGQGLTGELFF; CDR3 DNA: TGTGCCAGCAGCTGGGGACAGGGGCTCACCGGGGAGCTGTTTTTT
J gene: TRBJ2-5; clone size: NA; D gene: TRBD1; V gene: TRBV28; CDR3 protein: CASNPGGATSETQYF; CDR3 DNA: TGTGCCAGCAACCCAGGGGGCGCCACATCAGAGACCCAGTACTTC
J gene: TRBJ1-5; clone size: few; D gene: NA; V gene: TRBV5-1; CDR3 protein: CASSPGGGDQPQHF; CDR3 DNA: TGCGCCAGCAGCCCGGGGGGGGGAGATCAGCCCCAGCATTTT
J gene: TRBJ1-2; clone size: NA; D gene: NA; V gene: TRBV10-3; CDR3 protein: CAISFLRGTTDVDYGYTF; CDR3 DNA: TGTGCCATCAGTTTCCTCCGGGGTACTACGGACGTAGACTATGGCTACACCTTC
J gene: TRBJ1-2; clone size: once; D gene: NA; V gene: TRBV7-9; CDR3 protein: CASSLSAVSYGYTF; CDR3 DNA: TGTGCCAGCAGCTTATCGGCGGTAAGCTATGGCTACACCTTC
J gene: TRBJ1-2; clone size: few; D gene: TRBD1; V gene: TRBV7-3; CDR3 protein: CASSPGTGVGGYTF; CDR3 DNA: TGTGCCAGCAGCCCCGGGACAGGGGTAGGCGGCTACACCTTC
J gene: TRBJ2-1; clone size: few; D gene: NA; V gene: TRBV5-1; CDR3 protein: CASSPGDSYNEQFF; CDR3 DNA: TGCGCCAGCAGCCCCGGGGACTCCTACAATGAGCAGTTCTTC
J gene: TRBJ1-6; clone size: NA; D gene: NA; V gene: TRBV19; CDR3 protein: CASSIRGQARSPLHF; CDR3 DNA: TGTGCCAGTAGTATAAGAGGGCAGGCGCGGTCACCCCTCCACTTT
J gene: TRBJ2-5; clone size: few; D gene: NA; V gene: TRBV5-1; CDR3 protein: CASSLAGNQETQYF; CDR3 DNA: TGCGCCAGCAGCTTGGCGGGGAATCAAGAGACCCAGTACTTC
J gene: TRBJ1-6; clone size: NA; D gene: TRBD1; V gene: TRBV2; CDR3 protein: CASSQDREGRTLHF; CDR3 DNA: TGTGCCAGCAGTCAGGACAGGGAGGGTAGGACCCTCCACTTT
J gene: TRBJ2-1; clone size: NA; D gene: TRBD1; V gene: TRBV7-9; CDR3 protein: CARDGTGGVEQFF; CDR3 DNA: TGTGCCAGAGACGGGACAGGGGGCGTTGAGCAGTTCTTC
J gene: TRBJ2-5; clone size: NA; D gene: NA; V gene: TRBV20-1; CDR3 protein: CSAGWSETQYF; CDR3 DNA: TGCAGTGCCGGGTGGTCAGAGACCCAGTACTTC
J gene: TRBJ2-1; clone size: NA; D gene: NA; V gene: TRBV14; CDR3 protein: CASSVQGGSSYNEQFF; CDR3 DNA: TGTGCCAGCAGCGTCCAAGGAGGGAGCTCCTACAATGAGCAGTTCTTC
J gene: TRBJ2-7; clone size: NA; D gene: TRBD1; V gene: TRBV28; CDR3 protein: CASSFRQGVYEQYF; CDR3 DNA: TGTGCCAGCAGTTTCCGACAGGGGGTGTACGAGCAGTACTTC
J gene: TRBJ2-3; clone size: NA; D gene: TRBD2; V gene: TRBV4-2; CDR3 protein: CASSHLAGDTEHTQYF; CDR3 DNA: TGTGCCAGCAGCCATCTCGCGGGGGATACGGAGCATACGCAGTATTTT
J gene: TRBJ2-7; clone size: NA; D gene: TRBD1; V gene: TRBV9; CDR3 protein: CASSFRDRGYEQYF; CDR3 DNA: TGTGCCAGCAGTTTCCGGGACAGGGGCTACGAGCAGTACTTC
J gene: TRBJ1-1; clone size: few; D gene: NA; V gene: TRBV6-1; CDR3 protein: CASTQYTEAFF; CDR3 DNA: TGTGCCAGCACACAGTACACTGAAGCTTTCTTT
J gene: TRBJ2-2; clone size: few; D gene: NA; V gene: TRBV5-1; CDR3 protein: CASSWGTSTGELFF; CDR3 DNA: TGCGCCAGCAGCTGGGGGACTTCCACCGGGGAGCTGTTTTTT
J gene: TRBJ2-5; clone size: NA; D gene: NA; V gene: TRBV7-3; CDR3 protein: CASSQQYQETQYF; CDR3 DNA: TGTGCCAGCAGCCAACAGTACCAAGAGACCCAGTACTTC
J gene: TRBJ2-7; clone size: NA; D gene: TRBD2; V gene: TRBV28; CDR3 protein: CASSPGLAGARQYF; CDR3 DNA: TGTGCCAGCAGTCCGGGACTAGCGGGGGCTAGGCAGTACTTC
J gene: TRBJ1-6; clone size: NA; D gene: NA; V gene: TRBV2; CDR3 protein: CASSEDRAYNSPLHF; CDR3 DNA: TGTGCCAGCAGTGAAGACAGGGCGTATAATTCACCCCTCCACTTT
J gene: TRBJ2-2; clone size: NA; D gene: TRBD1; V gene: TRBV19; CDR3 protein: CASSPLTGAGGGELFF; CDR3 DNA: TGTGCCAGTAGTCCCCTTACAGGGGCTGGCGGCGGGGAGCTGTTTTTT
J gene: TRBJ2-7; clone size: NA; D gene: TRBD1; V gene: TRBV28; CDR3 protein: CASSLSTGPYEQYF; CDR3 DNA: TGTGCCAGCAGTCTATCGACAGGGCCCTACGAGCAGTACTTC
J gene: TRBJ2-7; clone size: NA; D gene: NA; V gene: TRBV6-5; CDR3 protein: CASSYRPSSYEQYF; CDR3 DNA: TGTGCCAGCAGTTACAGGCCTAGCTCCTACGAGCAGTACTTC
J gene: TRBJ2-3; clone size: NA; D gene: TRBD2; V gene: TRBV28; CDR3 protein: CASSLWASGGADTQYF; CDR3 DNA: TGTGCCAGCAGTTTATGGGCTAGCGGGGGGGCAGATACGCAGTATTTT
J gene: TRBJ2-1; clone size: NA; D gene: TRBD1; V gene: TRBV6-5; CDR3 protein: CASSVGQRFNEQFF; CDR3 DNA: TGTGCCAGCAGTGTGGGACAGCGTTTCAATGAGCAGTTCTTC
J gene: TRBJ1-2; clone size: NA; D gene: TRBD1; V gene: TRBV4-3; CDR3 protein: CASSQNSGTGAGYTF; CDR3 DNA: TGCGCCAGCAGCCAAAACTCCGGGACAGGGGCCGGCTACACCTTC
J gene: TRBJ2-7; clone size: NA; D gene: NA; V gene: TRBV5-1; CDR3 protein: CASSLEPGTYEQYF; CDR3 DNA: TGCGCCAGCAGCTTGGAACCAGGGACCTACGAGCAGTACTTC
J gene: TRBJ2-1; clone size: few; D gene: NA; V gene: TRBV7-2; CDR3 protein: CASSRGAAEYNEQFF; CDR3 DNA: TGTGCCAGCAGCCGCGGGGCAGCGGAATACAATGAGCAGTTCTTC
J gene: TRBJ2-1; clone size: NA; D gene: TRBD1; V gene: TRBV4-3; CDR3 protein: CASSHAIRDRGLGEQFF; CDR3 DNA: TGCGCCAGCAGCCACGCAATCCGGGACAGGGGCCTGGGTGAGCAGTTCTTC
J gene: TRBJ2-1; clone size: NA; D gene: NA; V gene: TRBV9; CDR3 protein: CASSVGMGHEQFF; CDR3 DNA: TGTGCCAGCAGCGTAGGGATGGGCCATGAGCAGTTCTTC
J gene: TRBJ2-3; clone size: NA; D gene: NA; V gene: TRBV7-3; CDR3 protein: CASSPSTDTQYF; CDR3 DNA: TGTGCCAGCAGCCCGAGCACAGATACGCAGTATTTT
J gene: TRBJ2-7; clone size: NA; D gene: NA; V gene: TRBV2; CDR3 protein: CASRQGGLEQYF; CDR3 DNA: TGTGCCAGCAGACAGGGGGGGCTCGAGCAGTACTTC
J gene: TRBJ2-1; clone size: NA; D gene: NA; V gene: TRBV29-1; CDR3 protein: CSVAEAGPSSYNEQFF; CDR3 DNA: TGCAGCGTTGCCGAGGCGGGACCCAGCTCCTACAATGAGCAGTTCTTC
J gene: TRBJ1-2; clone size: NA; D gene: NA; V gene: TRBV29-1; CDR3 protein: CSVDKGNYGYTF; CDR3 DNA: TGCAGCGTTGATAAGGGGAACTATGGCTACACCTTC
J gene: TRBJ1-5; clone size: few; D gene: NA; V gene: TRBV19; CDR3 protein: CASNRVSNQPQHF; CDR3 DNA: TGTGCCAGTAATCGAGTTAGCAATCAGCCCCAGCATTTT
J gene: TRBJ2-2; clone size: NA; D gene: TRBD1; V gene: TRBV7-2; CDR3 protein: CASSPGSTGGFGELFF; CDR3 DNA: TGTGCCAGCAGCCCTGGATCGACAGGGGGTTTCGGGGAGCTGTTTTTT
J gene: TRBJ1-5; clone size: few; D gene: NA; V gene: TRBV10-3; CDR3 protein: CAISRGETEPQHF; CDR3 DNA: TGTGCCATCTCCCGGGGGGAGACGGAGCCCCAGCATTTT
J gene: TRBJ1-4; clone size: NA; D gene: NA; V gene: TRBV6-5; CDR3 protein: CASSYSNGRARKLFF; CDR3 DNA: TGTGCCAGCAGTTACTCGAACGGCAGGGCGAGGAAACTGTTTTTT
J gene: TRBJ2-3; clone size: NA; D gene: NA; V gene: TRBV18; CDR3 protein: CASSPRAPDTQYF; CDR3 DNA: TGTGCCAGCTCACCACGGGCCCCGGATACGCAGTATTTT
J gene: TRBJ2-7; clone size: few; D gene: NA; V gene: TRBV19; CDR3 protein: CASSIDGGSEQYF; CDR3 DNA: TGTGCCAGTAGTATAGACGGTGGGAGCGAGCAGTACTTC
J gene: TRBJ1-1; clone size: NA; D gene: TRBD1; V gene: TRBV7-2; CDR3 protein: CASSSIPGGTEAFF; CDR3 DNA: TGTGCCAGCAGCTCAATCCCAGGGGGTACTGAAGCTTTCTTT
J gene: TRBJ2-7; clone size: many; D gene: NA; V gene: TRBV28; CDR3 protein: CASSSLSEQYF; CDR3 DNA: TGTGCCAGCAGTTCCCTCAGCGAGCAGTACTTC
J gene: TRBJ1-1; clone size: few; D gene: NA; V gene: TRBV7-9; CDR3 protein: CASSPGDGRNTEAFF; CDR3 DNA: TGTGCCAGCAGCCCAGGGGACGGAAGGAACACTGAAGCTTTCTTT
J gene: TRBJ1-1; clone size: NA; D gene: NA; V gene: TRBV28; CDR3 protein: CASGLQANTEAFF; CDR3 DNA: TGTGCCAGCGGTCTACAGGCGAACACTGAAGCTTTCTTT
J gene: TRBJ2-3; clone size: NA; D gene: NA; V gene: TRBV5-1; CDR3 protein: CASSSGTLVILDTQYF; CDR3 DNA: TGCGCCAGCAGCTCCGGAACTCTAGTGATTTTGGATACGCAGTATTTT
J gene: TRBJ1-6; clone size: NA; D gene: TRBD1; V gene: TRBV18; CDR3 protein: CASSPRDRGNSPLHF; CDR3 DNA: TGTGCCAGCTCACCCCGGGACAGGGGCAATTCACCCCTCCACTTT
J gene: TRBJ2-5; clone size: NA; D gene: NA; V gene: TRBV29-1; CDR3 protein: CSVGLLLGVQETQYF; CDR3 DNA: TGCAGCGTTGGACTCCTTCTGGGAGTTCAAGAGACCCAGTACTTC
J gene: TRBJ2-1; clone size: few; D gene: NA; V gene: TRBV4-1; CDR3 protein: CASSLPRGGGLNEQFF; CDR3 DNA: TGCGCCAGCAGCCTACCGCGGGGCGGGGGCCTCAATGAGCAGTTCTTC